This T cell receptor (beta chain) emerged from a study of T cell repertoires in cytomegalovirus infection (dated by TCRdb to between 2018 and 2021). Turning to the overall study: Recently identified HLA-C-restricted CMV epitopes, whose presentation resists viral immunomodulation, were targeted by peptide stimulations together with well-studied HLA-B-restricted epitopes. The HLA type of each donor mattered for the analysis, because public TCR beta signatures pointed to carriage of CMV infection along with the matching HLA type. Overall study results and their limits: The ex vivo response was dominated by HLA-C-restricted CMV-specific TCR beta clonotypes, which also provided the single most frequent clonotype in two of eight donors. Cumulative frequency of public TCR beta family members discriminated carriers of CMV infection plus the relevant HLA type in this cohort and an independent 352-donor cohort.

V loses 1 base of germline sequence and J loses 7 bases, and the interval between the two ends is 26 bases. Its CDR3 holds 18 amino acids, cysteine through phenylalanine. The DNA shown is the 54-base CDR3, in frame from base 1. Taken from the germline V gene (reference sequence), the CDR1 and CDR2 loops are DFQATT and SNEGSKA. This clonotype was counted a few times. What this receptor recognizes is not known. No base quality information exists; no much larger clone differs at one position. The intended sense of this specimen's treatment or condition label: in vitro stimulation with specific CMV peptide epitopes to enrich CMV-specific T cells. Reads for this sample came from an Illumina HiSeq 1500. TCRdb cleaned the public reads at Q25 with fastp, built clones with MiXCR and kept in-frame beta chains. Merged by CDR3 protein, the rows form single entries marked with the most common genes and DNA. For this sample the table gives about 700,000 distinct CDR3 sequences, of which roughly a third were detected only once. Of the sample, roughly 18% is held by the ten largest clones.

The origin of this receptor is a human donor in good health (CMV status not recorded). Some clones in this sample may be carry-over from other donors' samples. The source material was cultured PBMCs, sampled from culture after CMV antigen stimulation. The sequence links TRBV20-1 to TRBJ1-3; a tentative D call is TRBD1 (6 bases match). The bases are TGCAGTGCTAGAGTGAGAGGGGACATCGGCCTCGCCTGGAACACCATATATTTT. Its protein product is CSARVRGDIGLAWNTIYF.